The rows below give T cell receptor beta chains drawn from one sample of a study of CD8 T cells in ankylosing spondylitis. TCRdb recomputed calls from the 5' RACE reads with MiXCR, one row per CDR3 protein. Of roughly 130,000 distinct CDR3 sequences listed, roughly 8% are singletons. The sequencing sample was made of synovial fluid, either unsorted or a sorted T cell fraction (not recorded which). The receptors were sampled from a male donor with ankylosing spondylitis. Each CDR3 is given with its conserved first and last residue. The D gene is left open where the match is weak. Clone size appears in some rows only: once, few, many, or a class for an expanded clone.

len	d_gene	j_gene	v_gene	abundance	CDR3nt	CDR3aa
14	NA	TRBJ2-7	TRBV13	few	TGTGCCAGCAGCCCTGGGCGCCTCTCCTACGAGCAGTACTTC	CASSPGRLSYEQYF
13	NA	TRBJ1-1	TRBV3-1	many	TGTGCCAGCAGCCACGGGGGAGGCACTGAAGCTTTCTTT	CASSHGGGTEAFF
15	NA	TRBJ1-4	TRBV5-1	many	TGCGCCAGCAGCTCCCCGGACACGCCTAATGAAAAACTGTTTTTT	CASSSPDTPNEKLFF
15	NA	TRBJ2-5	TRBV20-1	many	TGCAGTGCTAGAGGTTGGGCCGCGAGCCAAGAGACCCAGTACTTC	CSARGWAASQETQYF
13	NA	TRBJ1-2	TRBV15	many	TGTGCCACCAGCTCGATGAACAAGGGCGGCTACACCTTC	CATSSMNKGGYTF
13	NA	TRBJ1-6	TRBV7-9	many	TGTGCCAGCATCTCTACAGGGAATTCACCCCTCCACTTT	CASISTGNSPLHF
13	NA	TRBJ2-7	TRBV20-1	few	TGCAGTGCCCCCCGGATGAACTCCTACGAGCAGTACTTC	CSAPRMNSYEQYF
15	NA	TRBJ2-6	TRBV12-3/TRBV12-4	many	TGTGCCAGCAGTCCCACTTATTCTGGGGCCAACGTCCTGACTTTC	CASSPTYSGANVLTF
15	NA	TRBJ2-4	TRBV5-1	NA	TGCGCCAGCAGCCCCGCGGGGACGGGCTTGAACATTCAGTACTTC	CASSPAGTGLNIQYF
11	NA	TRBJ2-1	TRBV10-2	few	TGCGCCAGCAGTGATCGGAATGAGCAGTTCTTC	CASSDRNEQFF
14	TRBD1	TRBJ1-2	TRBV7-3	many	TGTGCCAGCAGCCCCCGGGACAGGGATCGTTTCTACACCTTC	CASSPRDRDRFYTF
12	NA	TRBJ2-7	TRBV28	NA	TGTGCCAGCAGACAGGGTAGGTGCGAGCAGTACTTC	CASRQGRCEQYF
16	TRBD1	TRBJ1-6	TRBV7-8	NA	TGTGCCAGCAGCTTGATCTCGGGACAGATTAATTCACCCCTCCACTTT	CASSLISGQINSPLHF
11	TRBD1	TRBJ2-5	TRBV29-1	many	TGCAGCGGGTGGACAGGGGAGACCCAGTACTTC	CSGWTGETQYF
13	NA	TRBJ2-3	TRBV5-1	NA	TGCGCCAGCAGCTTTTTCGGCACAGATACGCAGTATTTT	CASSFFGTDTQYF
12	NA	TRBJ2-7	TRBV6-5	NA	TGTGCCAGCAGGGGAATTCTATACGAGCAGTACTTC	CASRGILYEQYF
15	TRBD2	TRBJ2-1	TRBV7-2	few	TGTGCCAGCAGCACTGCGAGCGGGGGGGCGGATGAGCAGTTCTTC	CASSTASGGADEQFF
14	TRBD1	TRBJ1-6	TRBV6-5	many	TGTGCCACACGTTTCGGGACAGATAATTCACCCCTCCACTTT	CATRFGTDNSPLHF
14	NA	TRBJ2-2	TRBV6-5	many	TGTGCCAGCAGTTCAGGGTTTAACACCGGGGAGCTGTTTTTT	CASSSGFNTGELFF
13	TRBD1	TRBJ1-2	TRBV18	NA	TGTGCCAGCAGGACAGGGGACGGATATGGCTACACCTTC	CASRTGDGYGYTF
14	NA	TRBJ1-5	TRBV20-1	NA	TGCAGAGTGAGTCCCCAGGGAGGTAATCAGCCCCAGCATTTT	CRVSPQGGNQPQHF
15	NA	TRBJ2-5	TRBV6-1	NA	TGTGCCAGCACCCAAAGGGGGGCGGGGCAAGAGACCCAGTACTTC	CASTQRGAGQETQYF
14	TRBD1	TRBJ2-7	TRBV5-1	many	TGCGCCAGCAGCGTGACAGGGATCTTTGGCGAGCAGTACTTC	CASSVTGIFGEQYF
13	TRBD1	TRBJ2-3	TRBV18	few	TGTGCCAGCTCATTCGACAGGGTGGATACGCAGTATTTT	CASSFDRVDTQYF
16	TRBD2	TRBJ2-5	TRBV6-1	many	TGTGCCAGCAGCTTTAGCGGGGGCGATACAAAAGAGACCCAGTACTTC	CASSFSGGDTKETQYF
19	TRBD2	TRBJ2-1	TRBV24-1	many	TGTGCCACCAGTCAGGGACTAGCGGGGGGACGAAGCTCCTACAATGAGCAGTTCTTC	CATSQGLAGGRSSYNEQFF
15	NA	TRBJ2-3	TRBV20-1	many	TGCAGTGCCGAATACCGATCGGGCCGCACAGATACGCAGTATTTT	CSAEYRSGRTDTQYF
16	TRBD1	TRBJ1-2	TRBV7-9	many	TGTGCCAGCAGCCCGCCAGGGACAGGGGGTTTAAATGGCTACACCTTC	CASSPPGTGGLNGYTF
16	NA	TRBJ2-7	TRBV7-9	NA	TGTGCCAGCAGTTCTAAAGCCGGGAGAGGAGTCAACGAGCAGTACTTC	CASSSKAGRGVNEQYF